These 19 T cell receptor beta chains originate from one sample sequenced in a study of CD8+CD57+ T cells in acquired aplastic anemia. Patients selected for sequencing had displayed CD8+CD57+ cell expansion by flow cytometry. The template used for profiling TCR beta VDJ and CDR3 was genomic DNA. One entry per CDR3 protein results from TCRdb running MiXCR on the reads. The repertoire consists of about 260,000 distinct CDR3 sequences, with around 82% occurring once and the leading ten covering approximately 40%. Sequences were obtained from sorted CD4+, CD8+, or CD8+CD57+ T cells (not recorded which) from PBMCs. These receptors all stem from a human donor with aplastic anemia.

The V and J genes are TRBV9 and TRBJ2-4, with D unresolved. The J call may be faulty, since TRBJ2-3 better matches the DNA end. Per the germline V gene, CDR1 is SGDLS and CDR2 is YYNGEE. The CDR3 runs 12 residues. The CDR3 is CASSGGSNTQYF. DNA of the CDR3: TGTGCCAGCAGCGGAGGTTCGAACACGCAGTATTTT.

This rearrangement joins TRBV7-2 to TRBJ1-1; D is unclear. V was cut by 4 bases and J by 14 bases, with 26 bases left in between. CDR3 size: 15 residues. CDR1 is SGHTA, CDR2 FQGNSA, per germline. In DNA, the CDR3 is TGTGCCAGCAGCTCAACTGGGAGCGCCGACAATGACTACTTCTTT. It yields the protein CASSSTGSADNDYFF. Looking up the rest from reference TRBV7-2 and TRBJ1-1 gives the full variable domain: GAGVSQSPSNKVTEKGKDVELRCDPISGHTALYWYRQSLGQGLEFLIYFQGNSAPDKSGLPSDRFSAERTGGSVSTLTIQRTQQEDSAVYLCASSSTGSADNDYFFGQGTRLTVV.

This clonotype has just one count. Its ends do not fully match the called genes, so a read error is possible. The chain has TRBV19 and TRBJ2-1, with no clear D. Germline V CDR1 and CDR2: LNHDA, SQIVND (reference sequence). The CDR3 is 13 residues long. CDR3: CGSSYGAHNEQFF. Here the CDR3 DNA reads TGTGGCAGTAGTTACGGCGCGCACAATGAGCAGTTCTTC.

The chain has TRBV7-8 and TRBJ2-5, with D perhaps TRBD1 (5 bases). This CDR3 contains 16 residues. Germline-derived CDR1 and CDR2 are SGHVS and FQNEAQ. Trimming took off 1 base at V and 2 bases at J, with 14 bases between the two ends. DNA for the CDR3: TGTGCCAGCAGCTTAGGTCTCAGGACAAAACAAGAGACCCAGTACTTC. Residues: CASSLGLRTKQETQYF.

The chain is built from TRBV19 and TRBJ2-7, with TRBD1 identical over 9 bases. The junction had 17 bases not matched to a gene; V was cut back by 5 bases and J by 3 bases. The CDR3 length is 18 residues. Germline CDR1 is LNHDA and CDR2 is SQIVND (reference sequence). The CDR3 spells CASSPNRYKGQGGYEQYF. CDR3 DNA sequence: TGTGCCAGTAGTCCTAACCGTTATAAGGGACAGGGCGGCTACGAGCAGTACTTC. Complete variable domain (other parts from reference TRBV19 and TRBJ2-7): DGGITQSPKYLFRKEGQNVTLSCEQNLNHDAMYWYRQDPGQGLRLIYYSQIVNDFQKGDIAEGYSVSREKKESFPLTVTSAQKNPTAFYLCASSPNRYKGQGGYEQYFGPGTRLTVT.

The CDR3 sequence is CASSLGGSADNGYTF. As DNA, the CDR3 is TGTGCCAGCAGCTTAGGGGGCAGCGCCGATAATGGCTACACCTTC. The rearrangement uses TRBV9 and TRBJ1-2, with 7 bases lining up with TRBD1. The CDR3 length is 15 residues. Germline V gene lookup returns CDR1 SGDLS and CDR2 YYNGEE. V lost 4 bases and J lost 6; bases outside the gene matches: 12.

Note on this clonotype: The conserved final phenylalanine or tryptophan is absent from the CDR3, which likely points to a read error. The DNA is omitted, as the CDR3 cannot be located on it reliably, and the CDR3 follows TCRdb's listing. J is TRBJ2-3 and V is TRBV7-9; the table's D call, TRBD2, was not checked against the DNA. Germline-derived CDR1 and CDR2 are SEHNR and FQNEAQ (reference sequence). The CDR3 comprises 13 residues, both ends counted. CDR3 sequence: CASSPIAGGTNEQ.

Turning to this clonotype: A junction end diverges from the germline sequence, so it may reflect a read error. This chain uses TRBV7-9 with TRBJ2-7; D might be TRBD2 (7 bases). There are 15 residues in the CDR3. Germline V lookup: CDR1 SEHNR, CDR2 FQNEAQ (reference sequence). CDR3 sequence reads: CASRSGGGLPYERYF. In nucleotides, the CDR3 is TGTGCCAGCAGGTCAGGCGGGGGCCTGCCGTACGAGCGGTACTTC.

This clonotype rates as medium-sized. The V call is TRBV19, the J call TRBJ2-7; D possibly corresponds to TRBD1 (5 bases). The CDR3 is made up of 11 amino acids. CDR1 and CDR2 (germline): LNHDA, SQIVND (reference sequence). Trimming took 10 bases from V and 3 from J, leaving 10 bases between them. The DNA of the CDR3 is TGTGCCACAGACCAGGGCTACGAGCAGTACTTC. Translated, it gives CATDQGYEQYF.

The chain carries TRBV25-1 and TRBJ2-1, with D unclear. Matching the DNA end better, TRBJ2-7 makes the J call doubtful. CDR1 is MGHDK and CDR2 is SYGVNS in the germline V gene. The CDR3 has 15 amino acids. Here the CDR3 reads CASSSGGWAADEQYF. The CDR3 DNA is TGTGCCAGCAGCTCAGGTGGCTGGGCGGCAGACGAGCAGTACTTC.

This rearrangement joins TRBV2 to TRBJ2-5; 8 nucleotides match TRBD2. With the DNA end fitting TRBJ2-7 better, the J assignment may be wrong. Per germline, CDR1 SNHLY and CDR2 FYNNEI. The CDR3 spans 16 residues. This CDR3 reads CASSEEESGSSYEQYF. CDR3 nucleotide sequence: TGTGCCAGCAGTGAAGAAGAAAGCGGGAGCTCCTACGAGCAGTACTTC.

This sequence joins TRBV9 and TRBJ1-2; perhaps TRBD1 as D (6 bases). The CDR3 length is 16 residues. Trimming removed 3 bases at V and 3 bases at J, with 18 bases between. Germline V gives CDR1 SGDLS, CDR2 YYNGEE. The CDR3 region has the DNA TGTGCCAGCAGCGGACGGGACAAGGGCTTAGACTATGGCTACACCTTC. This encodes CASSGRDKGLDYGYTF.

This clonotype was counted a few times. The chain combines TRBV7-8 with TRBJ1-1, with D perhaps TRBD1 (6 bases). Trimming left V 5 bases short and J 2 bases short, with 21 bases between. CDR1 is SGHVS, CDR2 FQNEAQ, per germline. This CDR3 is 17 amino acids long. The CDR3 reads CASSAGDTQGGNTEAFF. DNA of the CDR3: TGTGCCAGCAGCGCGGGGGACACACAGGGAGGAAACACTGAAGCTTTCTTT. Together with reference TRBV7-8 and TRBJ1-1, the CDR3 gives the full variable domain: GAGVSQSPRYKVAKRGQDVALRCDPISGHVSLFWYQQALGQGPEFLTYFQNEAQLDKSGLPSDRFFAERPEGSVSTLKIQRTQQEDSAVYLCASSAGDTQGGNTEAFFGQGTRLTVV.

As to this clonotype: The CDR3 does not close with the conserved phenylalanine or tryptophan, likely indicating a read error. This chain uses TRBV15 with TRBJ2-1; a possible D gene is TRBD2 (6 bases). Germline-derived CDR1 and CDR2 are LNHNV and YYDKDF (reference sequence). Trimming cost V 5 bases and J 10 bases, with 15 bases left between them. This CDR3 spans 13 amino acids. The CDR3 DNA follows: TGTGCCACCAGCGATGGGGGGATCCACGAGCAGTTCTAC. Translation gives CATSDGGIHEQFY.

The gene calls are TRBV11-1 and TRBJ2-6, with D maybe TRBD2 (5 bases). V dropped 1 base and J dropped 0 bases, with 10 bases sitting between them. Germline lookup yields CDR1 SGHAT and CDR2 FQDESV (reference sequence). This CDR3 comprises 17 residues. CDR3 in DNA: TGTGCCAGCAGCTTAGAGAGGGCAGCCTCTGGGGCCAACGTCCTGACTTTC. This gives the protein CASSLERAASGANVLTF. The full variable domain, in which reference TRBV11-1 and TRBJ2-6 provide the parts outside the CDR3, is EAEVAQSPRYKITEKSQAVAFWCDPISGHATLYWYRQILGQGPELLVQFQDESVVDDSQLPKDRFSAERLKGVDSTLKIQPAELGDSAMYLCASSLERAASGANVLTFGAGSRLTVL.

There are a few counts of this clonotype. The junction differs from germline at one of its ends, possibly a read error. CDR3 DNA sequence: TGTGCCAGCAGCGGCCGGGGAGGAGCCGATACGCAGTATTTC. It is translated as CASSGRGGADTQYF. The gene calls are TRBV7-8 and TRBJ2-7, with D possibly being TRBD2 (6 bases). Germline V gene data show CDR1 as SGHVS and CDR2 as FQNEAQ. This CDR3 contains 14 residues.

V usage is TRBV5-6 and J usage is TRBJ2-7; D is tentatively TRBD1 or TRBD2 (6 bases each). Germline V lookup: CDR1 SGHDT, CDR2 YYEEEE. This CDR3 comprises 14 residues. Trimming stripped 0 bases from V and 5 bases from J, with 12 bases between. CDR3 sequence reads: CASSLERGVHEQYF. CDR3 bases: TGTGCCAGCAGCTTGGAGAGGGGGGTCCACGAGCAGTACTTC.

Regarding this clonotype: Germline is not matched at one junction end, which may reflect a read error. J is TRBJ2-3 and V is TRBV7-9; tentatively, D is TRBD1 (5 bases). The germline V gene has CDR1 SEHNR and CDR2 FQNEAQ (reference sequence). This CDR3 has 14 amino acids. The CDR3 DNA sequence: TGTGCCAGCAGCGTAGGGGCCGCCCGCAATCAGCCCCAGTTT. Translation gives CASSVGAARNQPQF.

Worth noting for this clonotype: As the CDR3 is not closed by the conserved phenylalanine or tryptophan, this likely results from a read error. The DNA is omitted, as the CDR3 cannot be located on it reliably, and the CDR3 follows TCRdb's listing. This chain connects TRBV7-2 to TRBJ2-3; the listed D gene, TRBD2, was not tested against the DNA. CDR1 and CDR2 (germline): SGHTA, FQGNSA. The CDR3 region is 13 residues in length, termini included. The CDR3 sequence: CASSLSRGGGQQE.